This T cell receptor beta chain was identified in a study of T cells in Graves' hyperthyroidism and ophthalmopathy. Findings and limits, study-wide: Most expanded thyroid clonotypes above 0.001 recurred in blood.

This CDR3 is 12 amino acids long. Germline V gene data show CDR1 as SEHNR and CDR2 as FQNEAQ (reference sequence). Trimming took off 4 bases at V and 8 bases at J, with 9 bases between the two ends. Authors of the study amplified TCR beta CDR3 regions from RNA transcripts. A first-round RT-PCR of the TCR CDR3 used the HTBI primer set. TCRdb independently ran MiXCR on the multiplex PCR reads; one entry per CDR3 protein. This table has about 400,000 distinct CDR3 sequences, 14% to 15% appearing once. Ophthalmopathy cases scored 3 or more on the Clinical Activity Score and 4 or more on NOSPECS grade, with duration below 3 months. Diagnosis relied on clinical symptoms, serum thyroxine and TRAb, thyroid ultrasound and orbital computed tomography. This clonotype was recorded at least ten times. No antigen is known for it.

The V and J genes are TRBV7-9 and TRBJ2-1; D is possibly TRBD1 (5 bases). The sample was blood. This TCR derives from a man aged 18 to 30 with Graves' ophthalmopathy. The CDR3 here is CASSSQGYEQFF. CDR3 nucleotide sequence: TGTGCCAGCAGCTCGCAGGGTTATGAGCAGTTCTTC.